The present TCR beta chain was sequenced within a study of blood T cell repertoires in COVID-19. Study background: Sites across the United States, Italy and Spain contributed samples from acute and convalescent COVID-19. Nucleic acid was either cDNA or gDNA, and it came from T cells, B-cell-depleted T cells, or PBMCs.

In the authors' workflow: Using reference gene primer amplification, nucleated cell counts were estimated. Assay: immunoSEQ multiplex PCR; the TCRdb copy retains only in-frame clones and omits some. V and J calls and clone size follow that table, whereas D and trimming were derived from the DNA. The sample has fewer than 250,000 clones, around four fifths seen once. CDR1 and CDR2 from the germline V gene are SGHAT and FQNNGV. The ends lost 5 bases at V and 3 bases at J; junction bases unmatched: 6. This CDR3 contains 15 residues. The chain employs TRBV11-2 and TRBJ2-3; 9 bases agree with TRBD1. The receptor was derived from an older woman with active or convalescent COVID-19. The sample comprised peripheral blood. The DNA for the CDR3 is TGTGCCAGCAGCCCGACGGGACAGGGTACAGATACGCAGTATTTT. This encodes CASSPTGQGTDTQYF.